The clone carrying this TCR beta chain was counted a few times. Its target is unknown. This sample is part of a study of T cells after yellow fever vaccination. About the research overall: Fractions of low cell number were prepared using SMART-Seq v4 Ultra Low Input.

General study findings and limits: Reappearing after the booster were most of the clones from primary vaccination (roughly 96% CD4, 88% CD8). FACS-sorted repertoires might harbor abundant contaminating clonotypes from the bulk population.

It was through 5'RACE template switching that TCR cDNA was made, with a universal primer site and UMIs added. TCRdb used MiXCR to reprocess the 5' RACE reads, holding one entry per CDR3 protein. The table records 300,000 to 400,000 distinct CDR3 sequences, under 15% of them present only once. V lost 5 bases and J lost 7; bases outside the gene matches: 3. This CDR3 comprises 15 residues. CDR1 is SGHVS and CDR2 is FNYEAQ in the germline V gene. The TCR sequence derives from a man aged 18 to 29 who received the YFV17D yellow fever vaccine. V and J are TRBV7-6 and TRBJ2-1; 15 bases line up with TRBD2. The sample was CD4+ T cells sorted from PBMCs, taken 15 days after the yellow fever booster vaccination. The CDR3 sequence: CASSRGTSGGNEQFF. The CDR3 coding sequence is TGTGCCAGCAGCCGCGGGACTAGCGGGGGGAATGAGCAGTTCTTC.